This note documents a single TCR beta chain sequence. Generated by immunoSEQ multiplex PCR, the TCRdb table keeps only in-frame clones and is missing some. The sample has about 130,000 clones; over 75% are singletons. These data come from a study of control samples from healthy donors and cancer patients. This CDR3 contains 17 residues. Germline V gene data show CDR1 as MDHEN and CDR2 as SYDVKM. The V and J ends lost 5 bases and 5 bases, in that order; junction bases with no gene match: 10. J is TRBJ2-2 and V is TRBV28; 11 bases are a match to TRBD1. The receptor was isolated from a man in his fifties or sixties in good health. What was sequenced was blood. The CDR3 nucleotides are TGTGCCAGCAGTAAATGGGACAGGGGGTTAGAAACCGGGGAGCTGTTTTTT. Its translation is CASSKWDRGLETGELFF.